This T cell receptor beta chain appears in the sequencing data of a study of blood T cell repertoires in COVID-19. Germline CDR1 and CDR2: MNHEY and SVGAGI. This CDR3 is built from 14 residues. Deletions cut 8 bases from V and 2 bases from J, with 13 bases between. Authors' processing steps: Counts of nucleated cells, estimated from reference gene primer amplification, were obtained. Libraries were prepared by immunoSEQ multiplex PCR; TCRdb keeps only in-frame clonotypes and omits some of them. V and J calls plus clone size are reproduced from that table; the DNA served to infer D and trimming. The table lists some 150,000 clones, more than 80% of them singletons.

The chain has TRBV6-5 and TRBJ1-5; D may be TRBD1 (5 bases). This sequence originates from a human donor in a cohort sampled during active COVID-19. The specimen sequenced was peripheral blood. In DNA, the CDR3 is TGTGCCAGCCGGAGAGGGGAGGGCAATCAGCCCCAGCATTTT. Its protein product is CASRRGEGNQPQHF.